This is a list of T cell receptor beta chains from one sample in a study of T cell responses to AZD1222 COVID-19 vaccine. TCRdb's copy holds only in-frame clones and misses some; the assay was immunoSEQ multiplex PCR. The data contain some 120,000 clones, about nine tenths of them singletons. The specimen comprised peripheral blood, sampled on day 0 of AZD1222 vaccination. Receptor source: an adult in good health. Both conserved end residues are trimmed from each CDR3. The order of the fields is CDR3 length, J gene, V gene, CDR3 protein.

cdr3_length: 12; j_call: TRBJ2-3; v_call: TRBV6-4; cdr3_aa: ARFIDRGADTQY
cdr3_length: 13; j_call: TRBJ1-3; v_call: TRBV12-1; cdr3_aa: ASSFRVSSGNTIY
cdr3_length: 13; j_call: TRBJ2-7; v_call: TRBV27; cdr3_aa: ASSFLQDHSYEQY
cdr3_length: 13; j_call: TRBJ2-1; v_call: TRBV7-2; cdr3_aa: ASSSDFGPYNEQF
cdr3_length: 15; j_call: TRBJ2-1; v_call: TRBV28; cdr3_aa: ASRDPGLAGGPGGQF
cdr3_length: 13; j_call: TRBJ1-6; v_call: TRBV2; cdr3_aa: ASSEVRTGNSPLH
cdr3_length: 12; j_call: TRBJ2-2; v_call: TRBV9; cdr3_aa: ASSVGWGQGELF
cdr3_length: 12; j_call: TRBJ2-7; v_call: TRBV9; cdr3_aa: ASSAWDTSVEQY
cdr3_length: 12; j_call: TRBJ2-5; v_call: TRBV18; cdr3_aa: ASSSETSPETQY
cdr3_length: 11; j_call: TRBJ2-3; v_call: TRBV19; cdr3_aa: ASRALSTDTQY
cdr3_length: 13; j_call: TRBJ2-7; v_call: TRBV5-1; cdr3_aa: ASSLEQGASYEQY
cdr3_length: 13; j_call: TRBJ2-3; v_call: TRBV9; cdr3_aa: ASSVGGMTGDTQY
cdr3_length: 13; j_call: TRBJ2-3; v_call: TRBV19; cdr3_aa: ASSMRGGLTDTQY
cdr3_length: 12; j_call: TRBJ1-1; v_call: TRBV28; cdr3_aa: ASSPGLRNTEAF
cdr3_length: 12; j_call: TRBJ1-3; v_call: TRBV5-4; cdr3_aa: ASSLDRTGNTIY
cdr3_length: 12; j_call: TRBJ1-1; v_call: TRBV18; cdr3_aa: ATKRSGENTEAF